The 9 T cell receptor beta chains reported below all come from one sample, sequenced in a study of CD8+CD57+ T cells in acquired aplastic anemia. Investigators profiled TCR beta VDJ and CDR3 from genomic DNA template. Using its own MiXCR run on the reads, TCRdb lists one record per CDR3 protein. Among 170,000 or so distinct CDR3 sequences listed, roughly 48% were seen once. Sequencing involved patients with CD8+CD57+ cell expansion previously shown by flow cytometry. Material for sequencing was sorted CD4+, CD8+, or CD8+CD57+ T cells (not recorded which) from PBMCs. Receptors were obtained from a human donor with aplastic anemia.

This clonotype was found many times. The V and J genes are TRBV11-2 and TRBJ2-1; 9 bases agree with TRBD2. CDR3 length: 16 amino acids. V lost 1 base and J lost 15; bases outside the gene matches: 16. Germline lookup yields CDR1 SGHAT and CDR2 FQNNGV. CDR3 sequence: CASSLGIGRLAEGWFF. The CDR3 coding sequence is TGTGCCAGCAGCTTAGGGATCGGTAGACTAGCGGAGGGTTGGTTCTTC. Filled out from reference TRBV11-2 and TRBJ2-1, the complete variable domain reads EAGVAQSPRYKIIEKRQSVAFWCNPISGHATLYWYQQILGQGPKLLIQFQNNGVVDDSQLPKDRFSAERLKGVDSTLKIQPAKLEDSAVYLCASSLGIGRLAEGWFFGPGTRLTVL.

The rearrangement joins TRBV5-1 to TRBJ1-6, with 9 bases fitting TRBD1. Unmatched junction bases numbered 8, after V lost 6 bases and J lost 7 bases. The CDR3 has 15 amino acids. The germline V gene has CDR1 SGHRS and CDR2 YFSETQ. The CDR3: CASTWGTGQNSPLHF. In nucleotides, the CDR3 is TGCGCCAGCACTTGGGGGACAGGGCAGAATTCACCCCTCCACTTT.

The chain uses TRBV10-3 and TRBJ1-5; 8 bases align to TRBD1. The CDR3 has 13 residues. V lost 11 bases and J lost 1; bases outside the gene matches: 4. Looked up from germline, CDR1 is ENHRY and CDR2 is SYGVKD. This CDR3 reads CASGQESNQPQHF. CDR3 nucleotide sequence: TGTGCCTCGGGACAGGAGAGCAATCAGCCCCAGCATTTT.

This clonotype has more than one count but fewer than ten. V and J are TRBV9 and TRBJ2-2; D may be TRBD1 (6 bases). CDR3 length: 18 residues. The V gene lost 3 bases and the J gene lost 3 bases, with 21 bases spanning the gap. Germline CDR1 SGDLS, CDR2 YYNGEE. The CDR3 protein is CASSGNFYVKGDTGELFF. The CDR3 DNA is TGTGCCAGCAGCGGCAACTTCTACGTAAAGGGGGACACCGGGGAGCTGTTTTTT.

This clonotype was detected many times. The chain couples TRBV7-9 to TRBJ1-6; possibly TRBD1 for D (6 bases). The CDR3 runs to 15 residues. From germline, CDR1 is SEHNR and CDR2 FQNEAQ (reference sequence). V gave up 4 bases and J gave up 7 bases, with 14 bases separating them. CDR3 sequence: CASSSPGEANSPLHF. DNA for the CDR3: TGTGCCAGCAGCTCCCCAGGGGAAGCGAATTCACCCCTCCACTTT.

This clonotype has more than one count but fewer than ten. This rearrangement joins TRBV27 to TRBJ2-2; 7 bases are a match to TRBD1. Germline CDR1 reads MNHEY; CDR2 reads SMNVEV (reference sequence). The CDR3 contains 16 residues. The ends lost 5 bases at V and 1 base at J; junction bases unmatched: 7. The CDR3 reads CASSPVTGMNTGELFF. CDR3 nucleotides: TGTGCCAGCAGTCCTGTGACAGGGATGAACACCGGGGAGCTGTTTTTT.

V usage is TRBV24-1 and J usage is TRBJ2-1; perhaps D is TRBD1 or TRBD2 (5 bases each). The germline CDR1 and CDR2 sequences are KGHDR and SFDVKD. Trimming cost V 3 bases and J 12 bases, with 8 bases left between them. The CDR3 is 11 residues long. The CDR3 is CATSDERGQFF. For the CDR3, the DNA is TGTGCCACCAGTGATGAGAGGGGGCAGTTCTTC.

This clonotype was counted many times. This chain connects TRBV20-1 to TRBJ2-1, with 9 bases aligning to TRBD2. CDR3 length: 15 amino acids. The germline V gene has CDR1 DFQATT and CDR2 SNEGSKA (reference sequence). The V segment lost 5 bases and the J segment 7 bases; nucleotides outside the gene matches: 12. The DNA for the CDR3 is TGCAGTGCTGGTGATAGCGGGAGCGCTGAGAATGAGCAGTTCTTC. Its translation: CSAGDSGSAENEQFF.

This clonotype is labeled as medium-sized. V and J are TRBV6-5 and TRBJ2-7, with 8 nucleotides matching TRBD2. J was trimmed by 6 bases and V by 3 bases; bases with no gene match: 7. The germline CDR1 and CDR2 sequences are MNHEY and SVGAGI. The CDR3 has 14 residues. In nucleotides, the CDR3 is TGTGCCAGCAGTTATAGCGGGACATCTGGCGAGCAGTACTTC. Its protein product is CASSYSGTSGEQYF.